This passage covers 5 T cell receptor beta chains from one sample sequenced in a study of CD8 T cells in Susac syndrome. Reverse transcription used about 0.45 to 1 ug RNA and random hexamers. Each CDR3 protein gets one entry after TCRdb re-called the immunoSEQ multiplex PCR reads with MiXCR. The sample records 400,000 to 550,000 distinct CDR3 sequences, around 85% being singletons. Sequences were obtained from CD8+ T cells from PBMCs. The receptors here all came from a human donor with multiple sclerosis.

The chain carries TRBV3-1 and TRBJ2-1; 9 nucleotides agree with TRBD1. CDR1 and CDR2 (germline): LGHDT, YNNKEL (reference sequence). The CDR3 is made up of 14 amino acids. V trimming: 4 bases; J trimming: 14 bases; junction bases outside the gene matches: 12. For the CDR3, the DNA is TGTGCCAGCAGCCCAGAGACAGGGGGTAAAGGGAAGTTCTTC. It translates to CASSPETGGKGKFF.

The chain couples TRBV25-1 to TRBJ2-7; TRBD1 matches at 7 bases. J gave up 5 bases and V 0 bases, and 4 bases lay outside the gene matches. Germline loops: CDR1 MGHDK, CDR2 SYGVNS. The CDR3 runs 14 residues. The DNA for the CDR3 is TGTGCCAGCAGTGAATACTCAGGGGGACACGAGCAGTACTTC. Translating it yields CASSEYSGGHEQYF.

This clonotype came up a few times. V is TRBV19 and J is TRBJ2-7, with D uncertain. CDR1 is LNHDA and CDR2 is SQIVND in the germline V gene (reference sequence). This CDR3 has 12 residues. V lost 7 bases and J 2 bases, leaving 9 bases between the germline ends. The CDR3 sequence: CASMDGAYEQYF. CDR3 in DNA: TGTGCCAGTATGGACGGAGCCTACGAGCAGTACTTC.

The J gene is TRBJ2-7, the V gene TRBV7-9; either TRBD1 or TRBD2 may supply D (5 bases each). Germline values: CDR1 SEHNR, CDR2 FQNEAQ (reference sequence). With 5 bases removed from V and 0 bases from J, the gap between germline ends came to 14 bases. CDR3 size: 15 residues. CDR3 residues: CASSTPGTSSYEQYF. CDR3 DNA: TGTGCCAGCAGCACCCCCGGGACGTCCTCCTACGAGCAGTACTTC.

This clonotype was seen more than once but under ten times. The genes are TRBV6-1 and TRBJ2-5; the D call may be TRBD1 or TRBD2 (5 bases each). Trimming took 6 bases from V and 2 from J, leaving 19 bases between them. The germline V gene encodes CDR1 MNHNS and CDR2 SASEGT. The CDR3 spans 16 residues. The CDR3 here is CASSPPGRSSQETQYF. The CDR3 DNA reads TGTGCCAGCAGCCCCCCGGGACGGAGTTCACAAGAGACCCAGTACTTC.